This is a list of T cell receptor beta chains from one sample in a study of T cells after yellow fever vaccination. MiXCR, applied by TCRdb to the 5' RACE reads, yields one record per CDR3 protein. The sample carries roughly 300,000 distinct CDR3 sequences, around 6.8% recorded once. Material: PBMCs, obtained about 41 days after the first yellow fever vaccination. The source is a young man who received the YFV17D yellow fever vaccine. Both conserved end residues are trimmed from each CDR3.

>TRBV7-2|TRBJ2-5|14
ASSHTAGNRGETQY
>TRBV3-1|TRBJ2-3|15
ASSRAGQGAGTDTQY
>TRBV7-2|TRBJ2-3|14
ASSLGKGGAKDTQY
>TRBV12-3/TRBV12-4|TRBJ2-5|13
ATGDRQVYQETQY
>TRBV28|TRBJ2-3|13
ASSLQDPGADTQY
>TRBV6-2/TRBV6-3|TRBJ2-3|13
ASSYLPTFTDTQY
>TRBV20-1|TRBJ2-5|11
SARDGVVETQY
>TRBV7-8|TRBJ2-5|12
ASSPGGPRETQY
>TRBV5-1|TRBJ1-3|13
ASSYGTGGGNTIY
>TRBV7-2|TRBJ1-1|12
ASSLSAGYTEAF
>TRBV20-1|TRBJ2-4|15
SAQAPQGAGAKNIQY
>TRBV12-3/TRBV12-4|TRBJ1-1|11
GVSSSPNTEAF
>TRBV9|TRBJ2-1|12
ASTTGLTYNEQF
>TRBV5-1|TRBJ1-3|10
ASSLGRNTIY
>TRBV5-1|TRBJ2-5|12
ASSLALNKETQY
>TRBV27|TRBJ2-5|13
ASSKRGQIQETQY
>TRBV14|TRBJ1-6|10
ASSRGNSPLH
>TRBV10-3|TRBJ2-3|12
ATSQGGPTDTQY
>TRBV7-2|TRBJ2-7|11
ASSLAHSYEQY
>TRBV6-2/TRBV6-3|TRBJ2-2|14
ASDDTGQGATGELF
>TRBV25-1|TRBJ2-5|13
ASSDTQGAGETQY
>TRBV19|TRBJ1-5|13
ASSMATGWGEPQH
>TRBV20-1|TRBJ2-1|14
SALVRVRSSYNEQF
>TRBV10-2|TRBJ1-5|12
ASSEQGGNQPQH
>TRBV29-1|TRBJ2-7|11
SVLEGSSYEQY
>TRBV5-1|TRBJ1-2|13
ASSLESRGFYGYT
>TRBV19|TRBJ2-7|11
ASSTGPTYEQY
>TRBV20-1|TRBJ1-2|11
SAAGLTDYGYT
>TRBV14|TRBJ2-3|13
ASSRPGTGVDTQY
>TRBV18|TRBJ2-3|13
ASSPRGQVTDTQY
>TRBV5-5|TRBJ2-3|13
ASNDWGGGGDTQY
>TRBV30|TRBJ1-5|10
AWGGGHQPQH
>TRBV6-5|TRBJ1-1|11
ASSHGGGYEAF
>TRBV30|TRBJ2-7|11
AWNPPNGEKQY
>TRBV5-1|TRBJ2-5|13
ASSLGAGEGETQY
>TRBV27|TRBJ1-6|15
ASSPTGPWFHNSPLH
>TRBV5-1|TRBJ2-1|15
ASRRISGQASYNEQF
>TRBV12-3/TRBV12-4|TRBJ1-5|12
ASSLGRASGPQH
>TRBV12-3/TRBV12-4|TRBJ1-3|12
ASRNPGSGNTIY
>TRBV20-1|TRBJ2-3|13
SASAPQGGGDTQY
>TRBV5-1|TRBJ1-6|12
ASSLRMGNSPLH
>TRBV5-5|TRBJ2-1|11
ASSAKSRNEQF
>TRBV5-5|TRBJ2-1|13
ASSFGRSSYNEQF
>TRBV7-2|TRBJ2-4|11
ASSFNRGDIQY
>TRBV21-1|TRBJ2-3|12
DSRTDGRTDTQY
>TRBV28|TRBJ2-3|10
ASTSFTDTQY
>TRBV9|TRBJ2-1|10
ASSVDYNEQF
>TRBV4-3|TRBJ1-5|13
ASSRVTGGDQPQH
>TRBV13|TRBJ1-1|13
ASSWGGGEGTEAF